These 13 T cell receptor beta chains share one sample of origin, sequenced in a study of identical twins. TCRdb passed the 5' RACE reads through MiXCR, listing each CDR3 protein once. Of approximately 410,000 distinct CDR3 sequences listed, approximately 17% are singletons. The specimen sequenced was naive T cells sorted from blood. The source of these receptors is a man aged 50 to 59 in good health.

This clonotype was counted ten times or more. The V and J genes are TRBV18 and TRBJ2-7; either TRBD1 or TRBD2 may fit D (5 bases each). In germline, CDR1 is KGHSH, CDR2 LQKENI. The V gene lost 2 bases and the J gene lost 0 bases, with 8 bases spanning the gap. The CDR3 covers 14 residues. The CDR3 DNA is TGTGCCAGCTCACCATCAGGGACCTCCTACGAGCAGTACTTC. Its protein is CASSPSGTSYEQYF.

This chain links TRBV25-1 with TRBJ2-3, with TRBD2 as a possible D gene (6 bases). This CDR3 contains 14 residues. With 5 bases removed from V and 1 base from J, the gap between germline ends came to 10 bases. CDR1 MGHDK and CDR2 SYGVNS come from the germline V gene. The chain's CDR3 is CASSPASGTDTQYF. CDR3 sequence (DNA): TGTGCCAGCAGTCCGGCTAGCGGCACAGATACGCAGTATTTT.

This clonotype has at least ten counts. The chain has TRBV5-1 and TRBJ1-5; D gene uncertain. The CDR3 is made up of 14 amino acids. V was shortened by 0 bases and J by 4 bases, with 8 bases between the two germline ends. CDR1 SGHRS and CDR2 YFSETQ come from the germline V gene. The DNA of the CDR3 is TGCGCCAGCAGCTTGGGGACGGATAATCAGCCCCAGCATTTT. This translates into CASSLGTDNQPQHF.

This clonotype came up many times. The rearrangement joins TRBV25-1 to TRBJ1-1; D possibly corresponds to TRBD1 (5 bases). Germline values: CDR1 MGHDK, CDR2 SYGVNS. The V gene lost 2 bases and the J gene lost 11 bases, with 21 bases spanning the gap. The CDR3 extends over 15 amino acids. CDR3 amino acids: CASSEGGGRKSRAFF. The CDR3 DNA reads TGTGCCAGCAGTGAAGGGGGAGGGCGCAAATCTCGGGCTTTCTTT.

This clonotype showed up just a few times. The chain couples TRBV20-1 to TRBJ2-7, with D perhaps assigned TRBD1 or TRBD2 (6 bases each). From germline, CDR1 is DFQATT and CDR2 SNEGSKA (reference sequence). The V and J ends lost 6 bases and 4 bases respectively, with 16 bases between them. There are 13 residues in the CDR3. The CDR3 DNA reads TGCAGTGCCGAGGAGGGGGGCAGGTACGAGCAGTACTTC. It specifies CSAEEGGRYEQYF.

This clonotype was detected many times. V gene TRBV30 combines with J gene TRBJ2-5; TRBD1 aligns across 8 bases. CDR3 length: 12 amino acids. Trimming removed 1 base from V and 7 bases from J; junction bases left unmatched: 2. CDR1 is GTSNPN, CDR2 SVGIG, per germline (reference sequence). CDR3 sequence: CAWSGQGRTQYF. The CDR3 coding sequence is TGTGCCTGGAGTGGACAGGGGAGGACCCAGTACTTC.

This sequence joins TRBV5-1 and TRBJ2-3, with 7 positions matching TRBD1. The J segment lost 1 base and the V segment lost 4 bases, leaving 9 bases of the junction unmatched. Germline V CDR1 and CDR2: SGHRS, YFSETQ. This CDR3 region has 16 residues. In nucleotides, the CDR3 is TGCGCCAGCAGCGCCCGGAAGGGGGCTGGCACAGATACGCAGTATTTT. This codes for CASSARKGAGTDTQYF.

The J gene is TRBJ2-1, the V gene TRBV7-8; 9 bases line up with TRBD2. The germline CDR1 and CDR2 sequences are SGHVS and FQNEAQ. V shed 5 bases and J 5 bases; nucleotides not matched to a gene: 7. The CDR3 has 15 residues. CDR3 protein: CASSQPGLANNEQFF. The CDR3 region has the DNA TGTGCCAGCAGCCAACCGGGACTAGCAAACAATGAGCAGTTCTTC.

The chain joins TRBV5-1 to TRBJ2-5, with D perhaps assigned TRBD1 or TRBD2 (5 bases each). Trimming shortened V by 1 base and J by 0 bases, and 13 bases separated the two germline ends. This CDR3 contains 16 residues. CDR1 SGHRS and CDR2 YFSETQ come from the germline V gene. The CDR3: CASSLWSRDHQETQYF. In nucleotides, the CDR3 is TGCGCCAGCAGCTTGTGGTCCCGGGACCACCAAGAGACCCAGTACTTC.

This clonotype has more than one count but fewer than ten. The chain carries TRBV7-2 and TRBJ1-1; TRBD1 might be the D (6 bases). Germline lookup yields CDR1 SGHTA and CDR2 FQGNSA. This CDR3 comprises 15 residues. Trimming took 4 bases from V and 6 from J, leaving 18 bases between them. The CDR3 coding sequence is TGTGCCAGCAGCTCAACCGGGACATTGAGCTCTGAAGCTTTCTTT. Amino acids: CASSSTGTLSSEAFF.

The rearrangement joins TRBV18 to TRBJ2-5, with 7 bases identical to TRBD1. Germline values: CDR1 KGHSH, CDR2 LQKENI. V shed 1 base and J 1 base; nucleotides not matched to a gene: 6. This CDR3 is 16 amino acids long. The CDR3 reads CASSPRRGQFQETQYF. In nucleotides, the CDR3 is TGTGCCAGCTCACCACGCCGGGGACAGTTCCAAGAGACCCAGTACTTC.

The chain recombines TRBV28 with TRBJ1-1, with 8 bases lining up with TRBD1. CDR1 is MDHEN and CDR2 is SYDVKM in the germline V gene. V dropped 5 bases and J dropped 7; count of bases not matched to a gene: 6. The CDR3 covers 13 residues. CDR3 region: CASSPTGVSEAFF. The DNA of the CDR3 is TGTGCCAGCAGTCCGACAGGGGTTAGTGAAGCTTTCTTT.

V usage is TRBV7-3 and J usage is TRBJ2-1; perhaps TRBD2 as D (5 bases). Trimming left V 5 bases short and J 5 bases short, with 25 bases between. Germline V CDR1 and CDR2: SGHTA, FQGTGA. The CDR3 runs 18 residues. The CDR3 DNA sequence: TGTGCCAGCAGCCTCAAACCCCGAGAAGCGGAACTGGACAATGAGCAGTTCTTC. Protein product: CASSLKPREAELDNEQFF. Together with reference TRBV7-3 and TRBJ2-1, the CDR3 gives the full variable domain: GAGVSQTPSNKVTEKGKYVELRCDPISGHTALYWYRQSLGQGPEFLIYFQGTGAADDSGLPNDRFFAVRPEGSVSTLKIQRTERGDSAVYLCASSLKPREAELDNEQFFGPGTRLTVL.